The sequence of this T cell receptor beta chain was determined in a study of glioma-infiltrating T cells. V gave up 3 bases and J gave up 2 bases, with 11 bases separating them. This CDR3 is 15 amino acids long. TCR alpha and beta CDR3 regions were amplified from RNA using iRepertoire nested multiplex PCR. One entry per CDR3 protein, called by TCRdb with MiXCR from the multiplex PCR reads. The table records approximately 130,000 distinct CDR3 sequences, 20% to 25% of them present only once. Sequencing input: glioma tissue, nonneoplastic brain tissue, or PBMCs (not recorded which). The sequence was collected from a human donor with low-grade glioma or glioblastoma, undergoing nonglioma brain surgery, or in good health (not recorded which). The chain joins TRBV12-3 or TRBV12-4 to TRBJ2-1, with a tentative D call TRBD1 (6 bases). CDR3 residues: CASSFDRSAYNEQFF. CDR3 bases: TGTGCCAGCAGTTTCGACAGGTCCGCCTACAATGAGCAGTTCTTC.